Presented here are 17 T cell receptor beta chains from one specimen sequenced in a study of cytomegalovirus exposure and HLA in healthy donors. Method: immunoSEQ multiplex PCR; TCRdb's copy keeps in-frame clones and lacks some. Among hundreds of thousands of clones listed, more than 75% were seen once. The sequenced sample consisted of PBMCs. The receptor source for this set is a woman between 18 and 29 years old in good health and CMV-seropositive.

This chain links TRBV19 with TRBJ2-5; unclear D gene. V lost 3 bases to trimming and J lost 5 bases, with 10 bases between them. CDR1 is LNHDA and CDR2 is SQIVND in the germline V gene (reference sequence). The CDR3 runs 13 residues. As DNA, the CDR3 is TGTGCCAGTAGTATGGGCGTCCTCGAGACCCAGTACTTC. It translates to CASSMGVLETQYF.

The chain recombines TRBV4-1 with TRBJ2-1; 9 nucleotides agree with TRBD2. The CDR3 covers 15 residues. V dropped 1 base and J dropped 7; count of bases not matched to a gene: 5. From germline, CDR1 is MGHRA and CDR2 YSYEKL. CDR3 sequence reads: CASSQVRLAANEQFF. DNA of the CDR3: TGCGCCAGCAGCCAAGTTAGACTAGCGGCAAATGAGCAGTTCTTC.

The V call is TRBV5-1, the J call TRBJ1-3; D not resolved. V dropped 0 bases and J dropped 4 bases, with 11 bases sitting between them. This CDR3 is 15 amino acids long. Germline values: CDR1 SGHRS, CDR2 YFSETQ. CDR3 nucleotides: TGCGCCAGCAGCTTGGCCCCGGGGATCGGAAACACCATATATTTT. Residues: CASSLAPGIGNTIYF.

The chain has TRBV27 and TRBJ2-3; a possible D gene is TRBD1 (6 bases). Germline CDR1 and CDR2: MNHEY and SMNVEV (reference sequence). Trimming removed 3 bases at V and 3 bases at J, with 19 bases between. The CDR3 sequence is 17 residues long. The CDR3 bases are TGTGCCAGCAGTTTGTTGAACAGGGTGGGGCCAACAGATACGCAGTATTTT. This encodes CASSLLNRVGPTDTQYF.

The V and J genes are TRBV5-1 and TRBJ2-7; 12 bases are shared with TRBD1. CDR1 is SGHRS, CDR2 YFSETQ, per germline. With V trimmed by 5 bases and J by 5 bases, 14 bases remained unmatched. This CDR3 is built from 17 residues. CDR3: CASSLSPGGTGGHEQYF. The CDR3 DNA is TGCGCCAGCAGTCTCTCACCGGGGGGGACAGGGGGCCACGAGCAGTACTTC.

This rearrangement joins TRBV30 to TRBJ2-3, with 8 bases lining up with TRBD1. This CDR3 is built from 16 residues. Looked up from germline, CDR1 is GTSNPN and CDR2 is SVGIG (reference sequence). Trimming cost V 0 bases and J 0 bases; bases outside gene matches: 5. The CDR3 spells CAWSVPGQASTDTQYF. The CDR3, as DNA: TGTGCCTGGAGTGTACCGGGACAGGCGAGCACAGATACGCAGTATTTT. The variable domain in full, completed from reference TRBV30 and TRBJ2-3, reads SQTIHQWPATLVQPVGSPLSLECTVEGTSNPNLYWYRQAAGRGLQLLFYSVGIGQISSEVPQNLSASRPQDRQFILSSKKLLLSDSGFYLCAWSVPGQASTDTQYFGPGTRLTVL.

This chain links TRBV13 with TRBJ2-1, with D unclear. The germline V and J ends were trimmed by 5 bases and 10 bases, with 18 bases remaining between them. Germline V gene data show CDR1 as PRHDT and CDR2 as FYEKMQ (reference sequence). The CDR3 is made up of 14 amino acids. CDR3 sequence reads: CASSPSLIRKEQFF. The CDR3 DNA sequence: TGTGCCAGCAGCCCAAGCCTAATTAGAAAGGAGCAGTTCTTC.

This rearrangement joins TRBV30 to TRBJ1-2; possibly TRBD1 for D (6 bases). The CDR3 has 13 amino acids. Germline V gene data show CDR1 as GTSNPN and CDR2 as SVGIG (reference sequence). The germline V and J ends were trimmed by 2 bases and 2 bases, with 9 bases remaining between them. CDR3 sequence: CAWSNTGNYGYTF. CDR3 in DNA: TGTGCCTGGAGTAATACAGGGAACTATGGCTACACCTTC.

This clone was counted once. V gene TRBV5-1 combines with J gene TRBJ2-7; no definite D call. The germline V gene encodes CDR1 SGHRS and CDR2 YFSETQ. V was cut by 1 base and J by 0 bases, with 5 bases left in between. The CDR3 has 13 amino acids. CDR3 sequence reads: CASSLWASYEQYF. The CDR3 coding sequence is TGCGCCAGCAGCTTGTGGGCCTCCTACGAGCAGTACTTC.

The chain carries TRBV5-8 and TRBJ1-5; D perhaps matches TRBD1 (5 bases). The V gene lost 0 bases and the J gene lost 10 bases, with 14 bases spanning the gap. The CDR3 has 14 residues. Looked up from germline, CDR1 is SGHTS and CDR2 is YDEGEE. For the CDR3, the DNA is TGTGCCAGCAGCTTGGGGCAGGGTGGGGAACCCCAGCATTTT. Amino acid sequence: CASSLGQGGEPQHF.

Concerning this clone itself: The same CDR3 also results from other DNA sequences found in this sample. The V gene is TRBV27, the J gene TRBJ1-1; 7 bases align to TRBD1. This CDR3 spans 14 amino acids. With 0 bases clipped from V and 5 bases from J, the junction kept 3 bases outside the gene matches. From germline, CDR1 is MNHEY and CDR2 SMNVEV (reference sequence). In DNA, the CDR3 is TGTGCCAGCAGTTTATCGACAGGGAGGACTGAAGCTTTCTTT. Translation gives CASSLSTGRTEAFF.

This chain links TRBV5-1 with TRBJ1-3, with unresolved D. The CDR3 loop spans 14 amino acids. Deletions cut 2 bases from V and 0 bases from J, with 6 bases between. Germline-derived CDR1 and CDR2 are SGHRS and YFSETQ. As DNA, the CDR3 is TGCGCCAGCAGCTTCAGTAACTCTGGAAACACCATATATTTT. It yields the protein CASSFSNSGNTIYF. The full variable domain, its missing parts supplied by reference TRBV5-1 and TRBJ1-3, is KAGVTQTPRYLIKTRGQQVTLSCSPISGHRSVSWYQQTPGQGLQFLFEYFSETQRNKGNFPGRFSGRQFSNSRSEMNVSTLELGDSALYLCASSFSNSGNTIYFGEGSWLTVV.

The chain links TRBV28 to TRBJ1-2; TRBD1 aligns across 7 bases. The V segment lost 8 bases and the J segment 2 bases; nucleotides outside the gene matches: 8. Per germline, CDR1 MDHEN and CDR2 SYDVKM. There are 14 residues in the CDR3. CDR3 DNA: TGTGCCAGCTCTAATAGGGGGCGGAACTATGGCTACACCTTC. This sequence encodes CASSNRGRNYGYTF.

CDR3 nucleotide sequence: TGTGCCCTTAGGTGGCAGGGAGGATCGAAAGCTTTCTTT. Translating gives CALRWQGGSKAFF. The chain employs TRBV5-6 and TRBJ1-1; tentative D call: TRBD1 (5 bases). There are 13 residues in the CDR3. In germline, CDR1 is SGHDT, CDR2 YYEEEE. Trimming left V 10 bases short and J 9 bases short, with 22 bases between.

The rearrangement links TRBV27 to TRBJ1-1; possibly TRBD1 for D (5 bases). CDR3 size: 12 residues. CDR1 and CDR2 from the germline V gene are MNHEY and SMNVEV (reference sequence). V shed 6 bases and J shed 1 base, with 6 bases lying between them. CDR3 DNA sequence: TGTGCCAGCAGCACAGGGAACACTGAAGCTTTCTTT. This codes for CASSTGNTEAFF.

V and J are TRBV28 and TRBJ2-1, with 9 bases aligning to TRBD2. Per the germline V gene, CDR1 is MDHEN and CDR2 is SYDVKM. With V trimmed by 7 bases and J by 2 bases, 9 bases remained unmatched. This CDR3 contains 16 residues. CDR3 coding DNA: TGTGCCAGCACCCCCGGCGGGACTAGCACCTACAATGAGCAGTTCTTC. Translated, it gives CASTPGGTSTYNEQFF.

The chain joins TRBV7-3 to TRBJ2-3, with TRBD2 matching over 8 bases. The CDR3 is made up of 15 amino acids. Looked up from germline, CDR1 is SGHTA and CDR2 is FQGTGA. V lost 2 bases to trimming and J lost 2 bases; unmatched junction nucleotides: 3. The CDR3 protein is CASSLAGGITDTQYF. The CDR3 DNA follows: TGTGCCAGCAGCTTAGCGGGAGGCATCACAGATACGCAGTATTTT.